Below, 9 T cell receptor beta chains from the same sample are listed, as sequenced in a study of shared clonotypes between healthy human individuals. Sequenced by immunoSEQ multiplex PCR; TCRdb stores in-frame clones only, minus some. The sample shows about 560,000 clones, roughly 79% of them seen only once. The sequencing sample was made of PBMCs. Receptor source: a woman between 40 and 55 years old in good health. Some clones in this sample may be carry-over from other donors' samples.

This chain uses TRBV30 with TRBJ2-7; TRBD2 agrees at 8 bases. V lost 3 bases to trimming and J lost 3 bases; unmatched junction nucleotides: 10. The germline V gene encodes CDR1 GTSNPN and CDR2 SVGIG (reference sequence). There are 15 residues in the CDR3. CDR3 loop: CAWRPLAGRSYEQYF. The CDR3 DNA is TGTGCCTGGAGGCCTTTAGCGGGACGGAGCTACGAGCAGTACTTC.

Comments on this clone: Within the sample, other DNA sequences also encode this same CDR3. The chain combines TRBV2 with TRBJ2-1, with D possibly being TRBD2 (6 bases). The CDR3 runs to 15 residues. Trimming pared 6 bases from V and 0 bases from J, leaving 12 bases between. In germline, CDR1 is SNHLY, CDR2 FYNNEI. The CDR3 DNA reads as TGTGCCAGCAGCGGGGGTAGTAGCTCCTACAATGAGCAGTTCTTC. This codes for CASSGGSSSYNEQFF.

The chain employs TRBV28 and TRBJ2-3, with 7 bases identical to TRBD2. Losses at the gene ends were 5 bases for V and 1 base for J; bases not matched to a gene: 0. Germline lookup yields CDR1 MDHEN and CDR2 SYDVKM. CDR3 length: 13 residues. The CDR3, as DNA: TGTGCCAGCAGTCGGGGGGGCACAGATACGCAGTATTTT. Its protein is CASSRGGTDTQYF.

The chain recombines TRBV4-1 with TRBJ2-7; D tentatively reads TRBD1 or TRBD2 (5 bases each). CDR3 length: 17 amino acids. The V gene lost 1 base and the J gene lost 1 base, with 17 bases spanning the gap. Germline lookup yields CDR1 MGHRA and CDR2 YSYEKL. CDR3 in DNA: TGCGCCAGCAGCCAAGCCGTTATGGGGGACGCGTCCTACGAGCAGTACTTC. Its translation is CASSQAVMGDASYEQYF.

The rearrangement joins TRBV5-6 to TRBJ2-3, with D maybe TRBD2 (6 bases). The CDR3 spans 16 residues. Germline V gene data show CDR1 as SGHDT and CDR2 as YYEEEE. Between the trimmed V and J ends, which lost 0 bases and 1 base, there was a span of 12 bases. CDR3 nucleotide sequence: TGTGCCAGCAGCTTGGCCGTAGCGGAGGGCACAGATACGCAGTATTTT. Amino acid sequence: CASSLAVAEGTDTQYF.

CDR3 bases: TGTGCCAGTAGTCAAACCACAACGGGACAGGAAGCTTTCTTT. It encodes CASSQTTTGQEAFF. This sequence joins TRBV19 and TRBJ1-1; 7 nucleotides line up with TRBD1. This CDR3 has 14 amino acids. Germline V gene lookup returns CDR1 LNHDA and CDR2 SQIVND (reference sequence). V lost 5 bases, J lost 8 bases, and 11 bases stayed unmatched.

V and J are TRBV7-3 and TRBJ2-7, with 15 positions matching TRBD2. CDR3 length: 15 residues. Germline-derived CDR1 and CDR2 are SGHTA and FQGTGA. V lost 5 bases to trimming and J lost 6 bases; unmatched junction nucleotides: 5. The CDR3 spells CASSLGTSGRSEQYF. CDR3 nucleotides: TGTGCCAGCAGCCTTGGGACTAGCGGGAGGTCCGAGCAGTACTTC.

The chain links TRBV30 to TRBJ1-4, with 7 positions matching TRBD1. CDR1 is GTSNPN, CDR2 SVGIG, per germline (reference sequence). Trimming took 3 bases from V and 7 from J; bases not matched to a gene: 8. This CDR3 is 14 amino acids long. CDR3 nucleotides: TGTGCCTGGAGACGGGACAGCCCCCTTGAAAAACTGTTTTTT. It yields the protein CAWRRDSPLEKLFF. The complete variable domain, with remaining parts taken from reference TRBV30 and TRBJ1-4, reads SQTIHQWPATLVQPVGSPLSLECTVEGTSNPNLYWYRQAAGRGLQLLFYSVGIGQISSEVPQNLSASRPQDRQFILSSKKLLLSDSGFYLCAWRRDSPLEKLFFGSGTQLSVL.

The chain has TRBV6-5 and TRBJ2-2, with D maybe TRBD1 (5 bases). Germline assignment: CDR1 MNHEY and CDR2 SVGAGI. The CDR3 is made up of 13 amino acids. Trimming took 6 bases from V and 3 from J, leaving 8 bases between them. The CDR3 protein is CASRDRYTGELFF. The CDR3 DNA reads TGTGCCAGCAGAGACAGATACACCGGGGAGCTGTTTTTT.